The entry that follows covers one T cell receptor (beta chain) sequence. The data belong to a study of blood T cell repertoires in COVID-19. Study overall: COVID-19 samples from acute and convalescent phases originated in the United States, Italy and Spain. Sample material is recorded as cDNA or gDNA derived from T cells, B-cell-depleted T cells, or PBMCs.

Original processing methods: Estimation of nucleated cell counts was performed using reference gene primer amplification. Using immunoSEQ multiplex PCR, the repertoire was profiled, and TCRdb retains in-frame clones only, with some absent. V and J calls and clone size are given by that table; D and trimming were obtained from the DNA. The profile covers 300,000 to 450,000 clones, with approximately 80% appearing a single time and about 1.2% taken by the ten largest. CDR3 size: 16 residues. V shed 2 bases, J shed 4 bases, and the junction held 8 bases outside the gene matches. CDR1 KGHSH and CDR2 LQKENI come from the germline V gene.

Sequencing was carried out using peripheral blood. The receptor's source is a human donor with acute or convalescent COVID-19. The donor label of this sample is uncertain. V gene TRBV18 combines with J gene TRBJ2-1; 7 bases fit TRBD1. The CDR3 DNA is TGTGCCAGCTCACCATTGGGTCAGGGGGTATACAATGAGCAGTTCTTC. As protein: CASSPLGQGVYNEQFF. Full variable domain (rest looked up from reference TRBV18 and TRBJ2-1): NAGVMQNPRHLVRRRGQEARLRCSPMKGHSHVYWYRQLPEEGLKFMVYLQKENIIDESGMPKERFSAEFPKEGPSILRIQQVVRGDSAAYFCASSPLGQGVYNEQFFGPGTRLTVL.